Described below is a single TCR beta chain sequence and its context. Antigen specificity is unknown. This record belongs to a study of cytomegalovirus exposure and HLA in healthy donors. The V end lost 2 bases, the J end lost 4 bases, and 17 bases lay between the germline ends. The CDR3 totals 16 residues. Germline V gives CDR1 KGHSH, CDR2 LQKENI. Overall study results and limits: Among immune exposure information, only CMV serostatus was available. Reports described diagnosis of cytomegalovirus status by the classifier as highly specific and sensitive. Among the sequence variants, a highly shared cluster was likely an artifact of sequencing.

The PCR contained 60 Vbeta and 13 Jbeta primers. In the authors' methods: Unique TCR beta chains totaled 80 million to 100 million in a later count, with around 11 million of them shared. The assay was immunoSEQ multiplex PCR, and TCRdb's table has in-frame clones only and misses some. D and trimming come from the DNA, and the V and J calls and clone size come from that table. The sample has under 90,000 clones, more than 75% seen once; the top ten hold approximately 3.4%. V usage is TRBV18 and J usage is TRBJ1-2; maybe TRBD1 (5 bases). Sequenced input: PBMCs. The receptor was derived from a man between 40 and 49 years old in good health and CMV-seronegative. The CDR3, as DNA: TGTGCCAGCTCACCAGGTCTCAGGGAAAGTGGCTATGGCTACACCTTC. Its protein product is CASSPGLRESGYGYTF.